Sequencing of this TCR beta chain was carried out in a study of patients and donors after allogeneic stem cell transplantation. TCRdb reprocessed the RT-PCR reads via MiXCR and lists one record per CDR3 protein. In the table there are approximately 99,000 distinct CDR3 sequences, roughly 37% of which are singletons. In germline, CDR1 is SEHNR, CDR2 FQNEAQ (reference sequence). CDR3 length equals 13 residues. V dropped 5 bases and J dropped 9 bases, with 11 bases sitting between them. Sequencing was done on a sample of blood, either unsorted or a sorted T cell fraction (not recorded which). This chain connects TRBV7-9 to TRBJ1-6, with D unresolved. This receptor was identified in a human donor who was either an allogeneic HSCT recipient or a stem cell or donor lymphocyte infusion donor (not recorded which). It is not recorded whose cells these are; they may come from a transplant donor. CDR3 protein: CASSTLGISPLHF. In nucleotides, the CDR3 is TGTGCCAGCAGCACCCTAGGGATTTCACCCCTCCACTTT.